This T cell receptor beta chain was sequenced for a study of blood T cell repertoires in COVID-19 (dated by TCRdb to about 2020). Looking at the study overall: The collaborator samples originated in the United States, Italy and Spain and spanned the acute and convalescent phases of COVID-19. The material from the prospective study consisted of cDNA or gDNA derived from T cells, B-cell-depleted T cells, or PBMCs. Subjects who had been exposed to COVID-19, were actively infected with it, or had recovered from it provided the deeply sampled blood TCRbeta repertoires that made up the dataset. A freely available public database, intended as a resource for researchers studying the immune response to SARS-CoV-2, is where the repertoires were released. Samples came from the ongoing ImmuneRACE study (first 160 participants) plus 1,254 subjects from 6 global collaborators. A de-identified subject ID, COVID-19 status, age in years and sex were almost always included in the sample metadata. Where HLA class I and class II types were available, the types were taken from metadata supplied by the sample provider, not from assay-based typing. Summary of the overall study and its limitations: Clinical and demographic metadata were provided uncurated, with the amount varying by source and participant.

TCRbeta CDR3 regions were amplified from genomic DNA using the immunoSEQ Assay, a bias-controlled multiplex PCR. In the authors' own workflow: The number of nucleated cells in each sample was estimated by amplification of reference gene primers within the assay. Sequence reads were collapsed and filtered to measure the absolute abundance of every unique TCRbeta CDR3 rearrangement. For each sample, productive Simpson clonality was calculated by taking the square root of Simpson's diversity index across productive rearrangements. As stored in TCRdb, this immuneACCESS dataset retains in-frame rearrangements with V and J assigned. A fraction of the clones does not appear; measured against another copy, unresolved V genes explain less than half of the discrepancy, and the remainder lacks a known reason. V, J and clone size were drawn from that table, and D and trimming were deduced from the DNA. Recorded for this sample are approximately 330,000 clones; around 89% of them occurred a single time. The ten top clones hold 4% of the sample.

This clone occurred once. Its cognate antigen has yet to be identified. No base-level quality is on record; no much larger clone is a single base apart. Collaborating institutions collected whole blood in K2EDTA tubes following their own protocols. For TCRbeta analysis, collaborators shipped samples as frozen whole blood, isolated PBMCs, or DNA extracted from either of those sample types. The receptor was derived from a woman in her 50s with active or convalescent COVID-19. The sequenced sample was peripheral blood.

The CDR3 protein: CASQSRGRDEQYF. The DNA sequence is as follows: TGTGCCAGCCAATCAAGAGGGAGGGACGAGCAGTACTTC. The chain uses TRBV27 and TRBJ2-7, and 7 junction bases match TRBD2. Clipping removes 8 bases from V and 5 bases from J, with 9 as the unmatched junction base count. The CDR3 holds 13 amino acids from the cysteine to the phenylalanine. The sequence is cut down to CDR3 DNA, 39 bases in frame from base 1. CDR1 and CDR2, looked up from the germline V gene (reference sequence), are MNHEY and SMNVEV.